The entry that follows covers one T cell receptor (beta chain) sequence. Its antigen is unknown. The genomic DNA of each subset was split evenly across several immunoSEQ plates. This table comes from immunoSEQ multiplex PCR, and its TCRdb copy is limited to in-frame clones, with some not included. Of approximately 2.3 million clones in the sample, approximately 95% were seen once. These data originate in a study of shared clonotypes between healthy human individuals. The CDR3 runs 16 residues. Germline-derived CDR1 and CDR2 are MNHNY and SVGAGI (reference sequence). V was clipped by 6 bases and J by 4 bases; unmatched bases: 9. Study observations and caveats: All-four-donor shared clonotypes had higher generation probabilities than non-shared clonotypes did. Estimated richness was generally greater in naive than memory subsets.

Every contributor of samples was a Caucasian grown-up residing in Nashville, Tennessee. Sequencing was done on a sample of naive CD4+ T cells from PBMCs. The subset is: CD45RA+ positively selected. The J gene is TRBJ2-6, the V gene TRBV6-6, with 7 bases fitting TRBD1. The clonotype comes from a man aged 18 to 29 in good health. Some clones in this sample may be carry-over from other donors' samples. In DNA, the CDR3 is TGTGCCAGCAGAGACAGGGAAGGATCCGGGGCCAACGTCCTGACTTTC. It specifies CASRDREGSGANVLTF.